This T cell receptor (beta chain) came from a study of blood T cell repertoires in COVID-19 (dated by TCRdb to 2019 to 2021). About the full investigation: Samples from collaborators originated in the United States, Italy and Spain and spanned both the acute and convalescent phases of COVID-19. The material from the prospective study consisted of cDNA or gDNA derived from T cells, B-cell-depleted T cells, or PBMCs. Subjects who had been exposed to COVID-19, were actively infected with it, or had recovered from it provided the deeply sampled blood TCRbeta repertoires that made up the dataset. The repertoires were made available in a free public database intended to serve as a resource for research on the immune response to SARS-CoV-2. Samples came from the ongoing ImmuneRACE study (first 160 participants) plus 1,254 subjects from 6 global collaborators. Nearly every sample came with metadata listing a de-identified subject ID, COVID-19 status, age in years and sex. Where HLA class I and class II types were available, the types were taken from metadata supplied by the sample provider, not from assay-based typing.

TCRbeta CDR3 regions were amplified from genomic DNA using the immunoSEQ Assay, a bias-controlled multiplex PCR. The study's own analysis went as follows. The number of nucleated cells in each sample was estimated by amplification of reference gene primers within the assay. To quantify the absolute abundance of each unique TCRbeta CDR3 rearrangement, sequence reads were collapsed and filtered. For each sample, productive Simpson clonality was calculated as the square root of Simpson's diversity index across productive rearrangements. Imported from immuneACCESS, the table was reduced by TCRdb to in-frame sequences with V and J called. These copies leave out some clones; in studies compared against another copy, an unresolved V gene accounts for under half, and the cause of the remainder is not known. V, J and clone size reflect that table, while D and trimming were determined from the DNA. This sample is represented by fewer than 350,000 clones; roughly 90% of them were singletons. The biggest ten clones account for 9% to 9.5% of the sample.

The paper as a whole reports these results and caveats: How much clinical and demographic metadata was included differed by source and by participant, and the metadata was provided uncurated.

In regard to this clone: It has no known antigen specificity. Base qualities are not provided; no much larger clone lies one nucleotide away.

The collaborating institutions used their own protocols to collect whole blood in K2EDTA tubes. For TCRbeta analysis, collaborators shipped samples in one of three forms: frozen whole blood, isolated PBMCs, or DNA extracted from either of those sample types. This TCR derives from a young man with active or convalescent COVID-19. Sequencing was performed on peripheral blood.

The CDR3 reads as follows: CASQDRGYQPQHF. The DNA reads TGTGCCAGTCAGGACAGGGGTTATCAGCCCCAGCATTTT. The receptor chain draws on TRBV19 and TRBJ1-5; 9 bases in the junction line up with TRBD1. Trimming takes 8 bases off V and 5 bases off J; junction bases not matched to a gene: 4. CDR1 and CDR2, per the germline V gene (reference sequence), are LNHDA and SQIVND. Inclusive of the bounding cysteine and phenylalanine, the CDR3 is 13 residues long. Kept here is only the CDR3 DNA, which spans 39 bases and is read in frame from base 1.